Shown below are 26 T cell receptor beta chains from a single sample sequenced in a study of beta chain features in type 1 diabetes. Sequenced material consisted of expressed TCRB transcripts (all of the isolated RNA was reverse transcribed). The assay was immunoSEQ multiplex PCR, and TCRdb's table has in-frame clones only and misses some. The sample lists hundreds of thousands of clones, around 15% seen once, with 0.035% to 0.045% in the top ten. Antigens for these TCRs are unknown. Study-level results: All four CD4+ subsets of Type 1 diabetes patients contained TCRB CDR3s that were moderately but significantly shorter.

Sequenced material: naive CD4+ T cells from blood. The source is a man between 18 and 29 years old with type 1 diabetes.

The chain combines TRBV5-1 with TRBJ2-3; D remains ambiguous. In germline, CDR1 is SGHRS, CDR2 YFSETQ. The CDR3 totals 14 residues. Between the trimmed V and J ends, which lost 4 bases and 6 bases, there was a span of 15 bases. CDR3 protein: CASSIRLPDDTQYF. In DNA, the CDR3 is TGCGCCAGCAGCATACGACTGCCAGACGATACGCAGTATTTT.

The chain has TRBV7-2 and TRBJ1-3; TRBD1 is a possible D gene (6 bases). The germline V and J ends were trimmed by 5 bases and 4 bases, with 18 bases remaining between them. The CDR3 is 16 residues long. CDR1 and CDR2 (germline): SGHTA, FQGNSA. The CDR3 reads CASSPIGGSPGNTIYF. CDR3 sequence (DNA): TGTGCCAGCAGCCCCATCGGGGGCTCCCCCGGAAACACCATATATTTT.

V and J are TRBV5-1 and TRBJ2-7; D is ambiguous. With 2 bases removed from V and 1 base from J, the gap between germline ends came to 10 bases. Germline V gives CDR1 SGHRS, CDR2 YFSETQ. The CDR3 covers 14 residues. DNA of the CDR3: TGCGCCAGCAGCTTTACCGAAGGGTCCTACGAGCAGTACTTC. Its translation: CASSFTEGSYEQYF.

This clone was found a few times. The rearrangement links TRBV6-5 to TRBJ1-4; D is ambiguous. V was cut by 0 bases and J by 8 bases, with 7 bases left in between. The CDR3 contains 13 residues. CDR1 and CDR2 from the germline V gene are MNHEY and SVGAGI. CDR3 DNA sequence: TGTGCCAGCAGTTACTCGAGGGCAGAAAAACTGTTTTTT. Amino acids: CASSYSRAEKLFF.

The rearrangement joins TRBV9 to TRBJ2-7; TRBD2 agrees at 9 bases. From germline, CDR1 is SGDLS and CDR2 YYNGEE. This CDR3 is 14 amino acids long. V shed 0 bases and J 4 bases; nucleotides not matched to a gene: 2. The CDR3 is CASSVEAGGYEQYF. As DNA, the CDR3 is TGTGCCAGCAGCGTAGAAGCGGGGGGTTACGAGCAGTACTTC.

The DNA for the CDR3 is TGTGCCAGCAGCTTAATCTCGGCAGGGGGGAATGGCTACACCTTC. Translated, it gives CASSLISAGGNGYTF. The chain is built from TRBV7-2 and TRBJ1-2; TRBD1 matches at 7 bases. CDR1 is SGHTA and CDR2 is FQGNSA in the germline V gene. The length of the CDR3 is 15 residues. Trimming removed 2 bases from V and 6 bases from J; junction bases left unmatched: 9.

This chain joins TRBV5-6 and TRBJ2-6; TRBD1 might be the D (6 bases). This CDR3 is 17 amino acids long. CDR1 is SGHDT and CDR2 is YYEEEE in the germline V gene. Between the trimmed V and J ends, which lost 2 bases and 0 bases, there was a span of 12 bases. The CDR3 DNA is TGTGCCAGCAGCTTCCTGACAGGAAACTCTGGGGCCAACGTCCTGACTTTC. Residues: CASSFLTGNSGANVLTF.

The chain links TRBV5-6 to TRBJ2-2; D unresolved. The CDR3 totals 16 residues. The V gene's germline CDR1 is SGHDT and CDR2 YYEEEE. Trimming pared 2 bases from V and 1 base from J, leaving 12 bases between. The CDR3 here is CASSFGTVRNTGELFF. CDR3 sequence (DNA): TGTGCCAGCAGCTTTGGAACAGTGAGGAACACCGGGGAGCTGTTTTTT.

This clone has a handful of counts. Within the sample, other DNA sequences also encode this same CDR3. The chain is built from TRBV29-1 and TRBJ2-3; D is possibly TRBD1 (6 bases). The V gene's germline CDR1 is SQVTM and CDR2 ANQGSEA. The CDR3 length is 13 residues. Trimming cost V 6 bases and J 0 bases, with 10 bases left between them. CDR3 region: CSVTGASTDTQYF. CDR3 nucleotide sequence: TGCAGCGTGACAGGCGCGAGCACAGATACGCAGTATTTT.

This clone was seen more than once but under ten times. The V and J genes are TRBV27 and TRBJ1-2, with 8 positions matching TRBD1. Germline V gene data show CDR1 as MNHEY and CDR2 as SMNVEV (reference sequence). The CDR3 is made up of 16 amino acids. The trim removed 5 bases at V and 1 base at J, leaving 9 bases unmatched. Here the CDR3 reads CASSIWDRLFNYGYTF. DNA of the CDR3: TGTGCCAGCAGTATTTGGGACAGGCTGTTTAACTATGGCTACACCTTC.

Many counts were recorded for this clone. The rearrangement joins TRBV10-3 to TRBJ2-3, with D tentatively TRBD1 or TRBD2 (6 bases each). From germline, CDR1 is ENHRY and CDR2 SYGVKD. The CDR3 is 15 residues long. Trimming shortened V by 2 bases and J by 4 bases, and 13 bases separated the two germline ends. CDR3 nucleotides: TGTGCCATCAGTGAGCTGGGGGGCGAAGCAGATACGCAGTATTTT. This sequence encodes CAISELGGEADTQYF.

This clone was seen more than once but under ten times. The CDR3 is CASSLVAAGNSYEQYF. The CDR3 nucleotides are TGTGCCAGCAGCTTAGTTGCAGCGGGGAACTCCTACGAGCAGTACTTC. The chain uses TRBV7-2 and TRBJ2-7; 7 bases align to TRBD2. The germline V gene encodes CDR1 SGHTA and CDR2 FQGNSA. This CDR3 contains 16 residues. V lost 1 base to trimming and J lost 0 bases; unmatched junction nucleotides: 6.

This rearrangement joins TRBV4-3 to TRBJ1-2, with D hard to call. The germline V gene encodes CDR1 LGHNA and CDR2 YSLEER. The CDR3 totals 16 residues. V was shortened by 1 base and J by 4 bases, with 16 bases between the two germline ends. The CDR3 spells CASSQGLRVSSYGYTF. The CDR3 DNA sequence: TGCGCCAGCAGCCAAGGTCTGAGAGTCTCCAGCTATGGCTACACCTTC.

This clone has a handful of counts. The sample has other DNA sequences that encode this CDR3 too. J is TRBJ2-7 and V is TRBV6-5; perhaps TRBD1 as D (6 bases). Germline CDR1 MNHEY, CDR2 SVGAGI. The CDR3 sequence is 14 residues long. V dropped 3 bases and J dropped 4 bases, with 13 bases sitting between them. The CDR3 bases are TGTGCCAGCAGTTATCATGGACAGACATACGAGCAGTACTTC. Translation: CASSYHGQTYEQYF.

In DNA, the CDR3 is TGTGCCAGTAGTATAAGAGCCCCATGGGAGGAAAAACTGTTTTTT. It translates to CASSIRAPWEEKLFF. This rearrangement joins TRBV19 to TRBJ1-4; D ambiguous. V was trimmed by 2 bases and J by 8 bases, leaving 15 bases between them. This CDR3 is 15 amino acids long. CDR1 and CDR2 from the germline V gene are LNHDA and SQIVND (reference sequence). Full variable domain (missing parts from reference TRBV19 and TRBJ1-4): DGGITQSPKYLFRKEGQNVTLSCEQNLNHDAMYWYRQDPGQGLRLIYYSQIVNDFQKGDIAEGYSVSREKKESFPLTVTSAQKNPTAFYLCASSIRAPWEEKLFFGSGTQLSVL.

With regard to this clone: The identical CDR3 is also encoded by other nucleotide sequences in the sample. The chain uses TRBV30 and TRBJ1-4; D call uncertain. Trimming shortened V by 0 bases and J by 7 bases, and 9 bases separated the two germline ends. Germline-derived CDR1 and CDR2 are GTSNPN and SVGIG (reference sequence). The CDR3 loop spans 13 amino acids. The CDR3 loop reads CAWSVGDREKLFF. CDR3 sequence (DNA): TGTGCCTGGAGTGTGGGAGACCGTGAAAAACTGTTTTTT.

The chain recombines TRBV7-2 with TRBJ2-5, with 7 bases identical to TRBD2. This CDR3 region has 15 residues. Germline CDR1 and CDR2: SGHTA and FQGNSA. The ends lost 3 bases at V and 5 bases at J; junction bases unmatched: 9. CDR3: CASSFLAAGEETQYF. The DNA for the CDR3 is TGTGCCAGCAGCTTCCTTGCGGCGGGGGAGGAGACCCAGTACTTC.

This clone has just a few counts. The chain combines TRBV28 with TRBJ2-1; D not resolved. The CDR3 contains 11 residues. Trimming shortened V by 3 bases and J by 9 bases, and 6 bases separated the two germline ends. Per the germline V gene, CDR1 is MDHEN and CDR2 is SYDVKM. The CDR3 is CASSFYGEQFF. The CDR3 DNA sequence: TGTGCCAGCAGTTTCTATGGTGAGCAGTTCTTC.

The chain joins TRBV7-3 to TRBJ1-2, with D hard to call. This CDR3 is 13 amino acids long. Germline V gene data show CDR1 as SGHTA and CDR2 as FQGTGA. The ends were cut back, 3 bases at V and 8 bases at J, with 13 bases in the middle. The DNA of the CDR3 is TGTGCCAGCAGCTTCGCGGGAGAACGCGGCTACACCTTC. Amino acids: CASSFAGERGYTF.

This CDR3 reads CASSSQGATDTQYF. For the CDR3, the DNA is TGTGCCAGCTCATCCCAGGGGGCCACAGATACGCAGTATTTT. This sequence joins TRBV18 and TRBJ2-3, with TRBD1 matching 8 bases. J gave up 2 bases and V 5 bases, and 3 bases lay outside the gene matches. Germline values: CDR1 KGHSH, CDR2 LQKENI. The CDR3 contains 14 residues. Supplemented by reference TRBV18 and TRBJ2-3, the full variable domain reads NAGVMQNPRHLVRRRGQEARLRCSPMKGHSHVYWYRQLPEEGLKFMVYLQKENIIDESGMPKERFSAEFPKEGPSILRIQQVVRGDSAAYFCASSSQGATDTQYFGPGTRLTVL.

CDR3 coding DNA: TGTGCCAGCAGCTCAATTCCCCAAACCGCAGAGTTCTATGGCTACACCTTC. It translates to CASSSIPQTAEFYGYTF. This chain uses TRBV7-6 with TRBJ1-2; D not resolved. The germline V gene has CDR1 SGHVS and CDR2 FNYEAQ. Trimming left V 4 bases short and J 4 bases short, with 22 bases between. CDR3 length: 17 residues.

To note about this clone: The sample carries other DNA sequences with the same CDR3. The rearrangement uses TRBV2 and TRBJ1-1; a weak D match, TRBD1 (6 bases). The V end lost 3 bases, the J end lost 4 bases, and 9 bases lay between the germline ends. The CDR3 consists of 13 residues. Germline CDR1 SNHLY, CDR2 FYNNEI. CDR3 sequence reads: CASSDEGGTEAFF. In DNA form, the CDR3 reads TGTGCCAGCAGTGATGAAGGGGGCACTGAAGCTTTCTTT.

The rearrangement joins TRBV28 to TRBJ2-5; TRBD2 might be the D (6 bases). This CDR3 contains 12 residues. Germline V CDR1 and CDR2: MDHEN, SYDVKM. Trimming left V 11 bases short and J 2 bases short, with 12 bases between. CDR3 DNA sequence: TGTGCCGGAGGAGGGCAGCAAGAGACCCAGTACTTC. Translation gives CAGGGQQETQYF. The whole variable domain, remainder taken from reference TRBV28 and TRBJ2-5, is DVKVTQSSRYLVKRTGEKVFLECVQDMDHENMFWYRQDPGLGLRLIYFSYDVKMKEKGDIPEGYSVSREKKERFSLILESASTNQTSMYLCAGGGQQETQYFGPGTRLLVL.

This clone was counted a few times. The chain links TRBV5-1 to TRBJ2-1; TRBD1 matches at 7 bases. V lost 4 bases, J lost 5 bases, and 3 bases stayed unmatched. In germline, CDR1 is SGHRS, CDR2 YFSETQ. This CDR3 comprises 13 residues. The chain's CDR3 is CASSPGQNNEQFF. In nucleotides, the CDR3 is TGCGCCAGCAGCCCGGGACAGAACAATGAGCAGTTCTTC.

This clone was recorded a few times. V is TRBV18 and J is TRBJ2-2; D remains unclear. V was shortened by 2 bases and J by 7 bases, with 8 bases between the two germline ends. Per germline, CDR1 KGHSH and CDR2 LQKENI. This CDR3 has 13 amino acids. Here the CDR3 DNA reads TGTGCCAGCTCACCAACCGCTAGCGGGGAGCTGTTTTTT. Residues: CASSPTASGELFF. Drawing the rest from reference TRBV18 and TRBJ2-2, the complete variable domain is NAGVMQNPRHLVRRRGQEARLRCSPMKGHSHVYWYRQLPEEGLKFMVYLQKENIIDESGMPKERFSAEFPKEGPSILRIQQVVRGDSAAYFCASSPTASGELFFGEGSRLTVL.

The CDR3 loop is CAWSAGMVSRETQYF. The CDR3, as DNA: TGTGCCTGGAGTGCAGGGATGGTTTCACGAGAGACCCAGTACTTC. The chain uses TRBV30 and TRBJ2-5; D may be TRBD1 (5 bases). Deletions cut 1 base from V and 4 bases from J, with 16 bases between. Germline V gene lookup returns CDR1 GTSNPN and CDR2 SVGIG (reference sequence). The CDR3 contains 15 residues.